The rows below give T cell receptor beta chains drawn from one sample of a study of cytomegalovirus exposure and HLA in healthy donors. Method: immunoSEQ multiplex PCR; TCRdb's copy keeps in-frame clones and lacks some. In the table there are some 130,000 clones, about 78% of which are singletons. Sequenced input: PBMCs. The receptors derive from a human donor in good health. Both conserved end residues are part of each CDR3. A D gene is named only where the DNA matches it firmly. Expanded clones get a size class; other rows say once, few or many, or leave the size out.

CDR3nt,CDR3aa,d_gene,abundance,j_gene,v_gene
TGTGCCAGCAGCTTAGAGGTGGGGCAGGGCGGCCAGTACTTC,CASSLEVGQGGQYF,.,few,TRBJ2-5,TRBV7-2
TGTGCCAGCAGTTCAAACATTAAAGGCTACACCTTC,CASSSNIKGYTF,.,.,TRBJ1-2,TRBV28
TGTGCCAGTAGTCCCTGGGACAGGGACTTCTATGGCTACACCTTC,CASSPWDRDFYGYTF,TRBD1,.,TRBJ1-2,TRBV19
TGTGCCAGCAGGCCCGGGACAGGGGGGGTAAATGAGCAGTTCTTC,CASRPGTGGVNEQFF,TRBD1,.,TRBJ2-1,TRBV7-2
TGTGCCAGCAGCAACTCCGGAACAGGGCCCAATGAAAAACTGTTTTTT,CASSNSGTGPNEKLFF,.,.,TRBJ1-4,TRBV4-2
TGTGCCAGCAGTTTAGCGGGAGGGTACACAGATACGCAGTATTTT,CASSLAGGYTDTQYF,TRBD2,few,TRBJ2-3,TRBV6-6
TGTGCCAGCAGCTTGGGGGACAGTACCAATGAAAAACTGTTTTTT,CASSLGDSTNEKLFF,TRBD1,.,TRBJ1-4,TRBV7-9
TGTGCCAGCAGTCCCGGTTCCGGACCCGGGACAGGGAACGTTGCAACTAATGAAAAACTGTTTTTT,CASSPGSGPGTGNVATNEKLFF,TRBD1,.,TRBJ1-4,TRBV27
TGTGCCAGCAGTTACAAGGCAGGGGGGCCTGAAGCTTTCTTT,CASSYKAGGPEAFF,TRBD1,once,TRBJ1-1,TRBV6-5
TGCAGCGTAGGCCGACAGGGGCCGGCGGGGTACGAGCAGTACTTC,CSVGRQGPAGYEQYF,TRBD1,few,TRBJ2-7,TRBV29-1
TGTGCCAGCAGCCCCGAGGGACAGCAAGGCTACACCTTC,CASSPEGQQGYTF,TRBD1,.,TRBJ1-2,TRBV4-2
TGTGCCAGCAGCGTAGTGGCTAGCGGGGGGATTGGGTCCGGGGAGCTGTTTTTT,CASSVVASGGIGSGELFF,TRBD2,few,TRBJ2-2,TRBV9
TGTGCCAGCAGCTTAGCGCCCGGGACAGGCCTCAACTACGAGCAGTACTTC,CASSLAPGTGLNYEQYF,TRBD1,.,TRBJ2-7,TRBV7-9
TGTGCCAGCATCTGGACTAGCGGGGCCGGGGAGCTGTTTTTT,CASIWTSGAGELFF,TRBD2,.,TRBJ2-2,TRBV2
TGTGCCACCAGCAGAGACCCAGACTATGGCTACACCTTC,CATSRDPDYGYTF,.,.,TRBJ1-2,TRBV15
TGTGCCAGCAGCTTGGCTGCGGGGGTGGGGGATACGCAGTATTTT,CASSLAAGVGDTQYF,TRBD2,.,TRBJ2-3,TRBV5-4
TGTGCCAGCAGTTCGGTGAGGCGTGAGCAGTACTTC,CASSSVRREQYF,.,once,TRBJ2-5,TRBV27
TGTGCCTGGAGTGACAATTACAATGAGCAGTTCTTC,CAWSDNYNEQFF,.,.,TRBJ2-1,TRBV30
TGTGCCAGCAGCTTAGTTGGGGGACAGGGTATTGTCGGGGAGCTGTTTTTT,CASSLVGGQGIVGELFF,TRBD1,.,TRBJ2-2,TRBV7-8
TGTGCCAGCACCGAACCAGGGGGTATGGCCTACGAGCAGTACTTC,CASTEPGGMAYEQYF,TRBD1,.,TRBJ2-7,TRBV6-1
TGTGCCAGCAGTTACTCGAGGTTCAGGGCGGCCTACGAGCAGTACTTC,CASSYSRFRAAYEQYF,.,few,TRBJ2-7,TRBV6-5
TGTGCCAGCAGTTTATCCCGAGGGAGCAATCAGCCCCAGCATTTT,CASSLSRGSNQPQHF,.,.,TRBJ1-5,TRBV27
TGTGCCAGCAGCTTAGTCCTTAACTACGAGCAGTACTTC,CASSLVLNYEQYF,.,.,TRBJ2-7,TRBV7-9
TGCGCCAGCAGCCCGGGGGGGACAAAGGACTATGGCTACACCTTC,CASSPGGTKDYGYTF,.,.,TRBJ1-2,TRBV5-1
TGTGCCAGCAGCCAAGATCGAGGGACTGCCGGCGAGCAGTACTTC,CASSQDRGTAGEQYF,.,.,TRBJ2-7,TRBV4-2
TGTGCCAGCACCAGCCTGGGGGGGAGGGCAGATACGCAGTATTTT,CASTSLGGRADTQYF,TRBD2,.,TRBJ2-3,TRBV9
TGTGCCTGGAGACTCCCCCCTGGAAACACCATATATTTT,CAWRLPPGNTIYF,.,.,TRBJ1-3,TRBV30
TGTGCCAGCAGTGACTCTAGCGGGGGGGCCGATACGCAGTATTTT,CASSDSSGGADTQYF,TRBD2,.,TRBJ2-3,TRBV6-4
TGTGCTAGCAGCTTAGGACAGATAAATGAGCAGTTCTTC,CASSLGQINEQFF,.,few,TRBJ2-1,TRBV7-7
TGCGCCAGCGGGAGATCCAGGTTGAACCAAGAGACCCAGTACTTC,CASGRSRLNQETQYF,.,.,TRBJ2-5,TRBV5-1
TGCGCCAGCACTAATTTCGGGACTAGCGGGAGGAATGAGCAGTTCTTC,CASTNFGTSGRNEQFF,TRBD2,.,TRBJ2-1,TRBV5-1
TGCGCCAGCAGCCAAGCCAGGGAGGGTAATTCACCCCTCCACTTT,CASSQAREGNSPLHF,.,.,TRBJ1-6,TRBV4-3
TGTGCCAGTAGTGGAGAAACAGGGGTCGAAGAAAAACTGTTTTTT,CASSGETGVEEKLFF,TRBD1,once,TRBJ1-4,TRBV19
TGTGCCAGTAGTATAGCGGGGGGCAGGGGGCGGAGGAACACTGAAGCTTTCTTT,CASSIAGGRGRRNTEAFF,TRBD1,.,TRBJ1-1,TRBV19
TGTGCCAGCAGCCAAGCCCGAACAGGGATGAACACTGAAGCTTTCTTT,CASSQARTGMNTEAFF,.,.,TRBJ1-1,TRBV21-1